This T cell receptor beta chain was identified during a study of shared clonotypes between healthy human individuals. General study points: Shared clonotypes: about 5.3% naive CD4, about 4% naive CD8, around 2.2% memory CD4, over 0.3% memory CD8. A generally larger estimated richness was seen in naive subsets than in memory subsets. Blood was the sole source, and tissue repertoires probably differ.

CDR1 and CDR2 (germline): MNHEY, SMNVEV (reference sequence). The V end was cut by 4 bases, the J end by 7 bases, with 14 bases between. The CDR3 is 13 amino acids. Concerning this clone: Its antigen is not identified.

The protocol was immunoSEQ multiplex PCR, while the TCRdb copy is restricted to in-frame clones and leaves out a portion. Of fewer than 1.6 million clones detected, approximately 98.5% appear once; the ten largest clones hold approximately 0.38%. Donors, without exception, were Caucasian adults residing in Nashville, Tennessee. Sequencing was done on a sample of naive CD4+ T cells sorted from blood. The subset here: CD45RA+ positively selected. The rearrangement links TRBV27 to TRBJ2-7; D may match TRBD1 or TRBD2 (5 bases each). This clonotype was sampled from a man younger than 40 in good health. CDR3 in DNA: TGTGCCAGCAGTTCCACGGGACGATGGGAGCAGTACTTC. Amino acid sequence: CASSSTGRWEQYF.